One T cell receptor (beta chain) is described in this entry. PCR was performed using 60 Vbeta and 13 Jbeta primers. Under the authors' procedure: The authors later counted tens of millions of unique TCR beta chains, 9.5 million to 13 million of them shared. The method was immunoSEQ multiplex PCR; TCRdb's version includes in-frame clones alone and lacks a portion of them. V and J calls and clone size come straight from that table; D and trimming were deduced from the DNA. The data contain roughly 150,000 clones, over 80% of them singletons. These data are taken from a study of cytomegalovirus exposure and HLA in healthy donors. Deletions cut 6 bases from V and 6 bases from J, with 14 bases between. Germline values: CDR1 MGHRA, CDR2 YSYEKL. The CDR3 has 14 amino acids.

This TCR was sampled from a woman aged 18-29 years in good health and CMV-seronegative. V usage is TRBV4-1 and J usage is TRBJ1-4, with TRBD1 as a possible D gene (6 bases). The source material was PBMCs. The CDR3 DNA reads as TGCGCCAGCAGGTTCCGCGGGGGGCATGAAAAACTGTTTTTT. Translation gives CASRFRGGHEKLFF.